These 8 T cell receptor beta chains were sequenced from one sample in a study of OX40 agonist ivuxolimab in advanced cancers. Clones were sequenced by immunoSEQ multiplex PCR, and TCRdb holds only the in-frame ones, with some missing. Seen here are 50,000 or so clones, roughly 89% observed once, and the top ten hold approximately 4.5%. This specimen consisted of CD4+ or CD8+ T cells sorted from blood, obtained in a trial of the OX40 agonist ivuxolimab. These receptors were taken from an adult with an advanced solid tumor such as melanoma, head and neck, liver or kidney cancer.

V usage is TRBV27 and J usage is TRBJ2-7; no firm D call. This CDR3 spans 13 amino acids. CDR1 is MNHEY, CDR2 SMNVEV, per germline (reference sequence). V lost 8 bases, J lost 1 base, and 12 bases lay in between. For the CDR3, the DNA is TGTGCCAGCGTTGGTACTGAATCCTACGAGCAGTACTTC. Translated, it gives CASVGTESYEQYF.

The chain combines TRBV7-9 with TRBJ2-5; 9 bases align to TRBD2. The germline CDR1 and CDR2 sequences are SEHNR and FQNEAQ (reference sequence). This CDR3 is built from 17 residues. Unmatched junction bases numbered 11, after V lost 4 bases and J lost 2 bases. Written as DNA, the CDR3 is TGTGCCAGCAGCTCCCGAGCGAGACTAGCGGCACAAGAGACCCAGTACTTC. Translating gives CASSSRARLAAQETQYF. Complete variable domain (other parts from reference TRBV7-9 and TRBJ2-5): DTGVSQNPRHKITKRGQNVTFRCDPISEHNRLYWYRQTLGQGPEFLTYFQNEAQLEKSRLLSDRFSAERPKGSFSTLEIQRTEQGDSAMYLCASSSRARLAAQETQYFGPGTRLLVL.

Worth noting for this clone: A read error may produce the germline difference seen at one junction end. The rearrangement joins TRBV7-7 to TRBJ2-5; weak D call: TRBD1 (5 bases). In germline, CDR1 is SSHAT, CDR2 FNYEAQ (reference sequence). This CDR3 is 13 amino acids long. The CDR3 coding sequence is TGTGCTAGCAGCTTAGGGGTGCGAGAGACCCAGTACTTC. This gives the protein CASSLGVRETQYF. Based on the CDR3 plus reference TRBV7-7 and TRBJ2-5, the full variable domain is GAGVSQSPRYKVTKRGQDVTLRCDPISSHATLYWYQQALGQGPEFLTYFNYEAQPDKSGLPSDRFSAERPEGSISTLTIQRTEQRDSAMYRCASSLGVRETQYFGPGTRLLVL.

This rearrangement joins TRBV7-6 to TRBJ2-3, with TRBD1 as a possible D gene (5 bases). V was pared by 10 bases and J by 0 bases, with 11 bases between. The CDR3 covers 13 residues. Germline V lookup: CDR1 SGHVS, CDR2 FNYEAQ. The CDR3 loop reads CATQGLSTDTQYF. CDR3 coding DNA: TGTGCCACCCAGGGTCTAAGCACAGATACGCAGTATTTT.

This chain joins TRBV28 and TRBJ1-1; no reliable D call. V was trimmed by 5 bases and J by 0 bases, leaving 10 bases between them. Germline V gene data show CDR1 as MDHEN and CDR2 as SYDVKM. This CDR3 is 14 amino acids long. The CDR3 sequence is CASSLTGVNTEAFF. CDR3 DNA sequence: TGTGCCAGCAGTCTCACCGGGGTGAACACTGAAGCTTTCTTT.

The V gene is TRBV27, the J gene TRBJ2-7; 8 nucleotides agree with TRBD2. Germline V lookup: CDR1 MNHEY, CDR2 SMNVEV (reference sequence). The CDR3 extends over 15 amino acids. Germline trimming cut 3 bases from V and 2 bases from J; bases unmatched to any gene: 6. The CDR3 spells CASSFGGGPTYEQYF. In nucleotides, the CDR3 is TGTGCCAGCAGTTTTGGCGGGGGGCCAACCTACGAGCAGTACTTC.

This clone was counted only a few times. The rearrangement joins TRBV11-2 to TRBJ2-7; possible D gene TRBD1, 5 bases. Per germline, CDR1 SGHAT and CDR2 FQNNGV. V lost 1 base, J lost 1 base, and 11 bases lay in between. This CDR3 region has 15 residues. The DNA of the CDR3 is TGTGCCAGCAGCTTAGGACTCAGGGTGTCCTACGAGCAGTACTTC. This codes for CASSLGLRVSYEQYF.

The genes are TRBV7-9 and TRBJ2-7; D is possibly TRBD1 or TRBD2 (6 bases each). Trimming pared 1 base from V and 7 bases from J, leaving 8 bases between. The CDR3 spans 12 residues. CDR1 SEHNR and CDR2 FQNEAQ come from the germline V gene (reference sequence). The CDR3 here is CASSLGGGEQYF. The CDR3 nucleotides are TGTGCCAGCAGCTTAGGAGGGGGGGAGCAGTACTTC.